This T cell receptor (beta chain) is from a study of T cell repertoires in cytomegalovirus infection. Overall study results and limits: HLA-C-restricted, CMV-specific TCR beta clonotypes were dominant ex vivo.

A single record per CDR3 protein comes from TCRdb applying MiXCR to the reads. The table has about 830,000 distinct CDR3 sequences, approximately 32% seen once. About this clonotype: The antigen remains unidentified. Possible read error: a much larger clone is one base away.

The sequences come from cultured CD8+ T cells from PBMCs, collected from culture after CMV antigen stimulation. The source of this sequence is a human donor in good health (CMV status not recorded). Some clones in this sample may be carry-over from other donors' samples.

DNA of the CDR3: TGTGCCAGCACCCCCGGACAGTCCTACGAGCAGTACTTC. This sequence encodes CASTPGQSYEQYF. The chain recombines TRBV7-8 with TRBJ2-7, with TRBD1 as a possible D gene (6 bases). The CDR3 consists of 13 residues. Trimming removed 7 bases at V and 1 base at J, with 11 bases between. Germline V gene data show CDR1 as SGHVS and CDR2 as FQNEAQ.